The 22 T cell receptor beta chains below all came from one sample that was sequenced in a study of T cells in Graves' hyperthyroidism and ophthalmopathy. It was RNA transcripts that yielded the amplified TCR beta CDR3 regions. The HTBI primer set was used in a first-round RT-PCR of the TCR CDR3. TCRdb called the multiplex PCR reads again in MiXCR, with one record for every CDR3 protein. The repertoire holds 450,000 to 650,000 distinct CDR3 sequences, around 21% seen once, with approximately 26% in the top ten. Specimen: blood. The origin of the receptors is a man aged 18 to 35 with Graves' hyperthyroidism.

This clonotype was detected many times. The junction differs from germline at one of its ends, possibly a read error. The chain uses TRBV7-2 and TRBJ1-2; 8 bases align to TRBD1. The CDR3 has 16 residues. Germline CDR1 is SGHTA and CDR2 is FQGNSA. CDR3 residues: CASSLARTGSTYGCTF. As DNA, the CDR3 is TGTGCCAGCAGCTTAGCCCGGACAGGGTCGACCTATGGCTGCACCTTC. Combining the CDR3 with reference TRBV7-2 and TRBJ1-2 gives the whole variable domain GAGVSQSPSNKVTEKGKDVELRCDPISGHTALYWYRQSLGQGLEFLIYFQGNSAPDKSGLPSDRFSAERTGGSVSTLTIQRTQQEDSAVYLCASSLARTGSTYGCTFGSGTRLTVV.

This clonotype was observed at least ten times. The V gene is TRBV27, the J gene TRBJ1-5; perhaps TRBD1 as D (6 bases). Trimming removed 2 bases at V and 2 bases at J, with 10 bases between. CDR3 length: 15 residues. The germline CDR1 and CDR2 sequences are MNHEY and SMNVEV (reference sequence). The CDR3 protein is CASSLVRGRNQPQHF. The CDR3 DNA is TGTGCCAGCAGTTTAGTCAGGGGCCGCAATCAGCCCCAGCATTTT.

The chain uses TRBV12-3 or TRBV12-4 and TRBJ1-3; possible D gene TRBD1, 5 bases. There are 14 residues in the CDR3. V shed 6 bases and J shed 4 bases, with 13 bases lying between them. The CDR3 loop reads CASRTQGAGNTIYF. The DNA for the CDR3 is TGTGCCAGCAGAACTCAGGGTGCCGGAAACACCATATATTTT.

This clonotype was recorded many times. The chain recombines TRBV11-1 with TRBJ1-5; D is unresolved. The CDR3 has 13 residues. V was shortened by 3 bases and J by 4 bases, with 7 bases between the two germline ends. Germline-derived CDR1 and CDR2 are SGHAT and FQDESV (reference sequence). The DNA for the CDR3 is TGTGCCAGCAGCTTGTACCCAAATCAGCCCCAGCATTTT. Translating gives CASSLYPNQPQHF.

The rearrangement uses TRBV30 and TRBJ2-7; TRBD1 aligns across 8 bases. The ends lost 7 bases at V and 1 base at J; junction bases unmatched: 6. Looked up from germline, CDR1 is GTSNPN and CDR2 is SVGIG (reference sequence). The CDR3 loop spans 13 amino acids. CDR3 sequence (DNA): TGTGCCTATAAAACAGGGGGTTCCTACGAGCAGTACTTC. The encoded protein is CAYKTGGSYEQYF. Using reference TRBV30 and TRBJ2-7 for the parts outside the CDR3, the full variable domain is SQTIHQWPATLVQPVGSPLSLECTVEGTSNPNLYWYRQAAGRGLQLLFYSVGIGQISSEVPQNLSASRPQDRQFILSSKKLLLSDSGFYLCAYKTGGSYEQYFGPGTRLTVT.

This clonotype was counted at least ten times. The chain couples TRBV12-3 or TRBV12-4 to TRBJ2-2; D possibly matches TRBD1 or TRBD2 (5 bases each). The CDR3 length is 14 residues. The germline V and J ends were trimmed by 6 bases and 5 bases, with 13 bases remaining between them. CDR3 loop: CASSPAEGTGELFF. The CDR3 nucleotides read TGTGCCAGCAGCCCAGCCGAGGGGACCGGGGAGCTGTTTTTT.

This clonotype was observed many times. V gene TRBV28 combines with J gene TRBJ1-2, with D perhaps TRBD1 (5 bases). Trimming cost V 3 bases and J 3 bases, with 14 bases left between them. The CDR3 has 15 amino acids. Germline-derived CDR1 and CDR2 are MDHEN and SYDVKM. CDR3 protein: CASSFRQGGDYGYTF. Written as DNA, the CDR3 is TGTGCCAGCAGTTTTCGGCAGGGCGGAGACTATGGCTACACCTTC.

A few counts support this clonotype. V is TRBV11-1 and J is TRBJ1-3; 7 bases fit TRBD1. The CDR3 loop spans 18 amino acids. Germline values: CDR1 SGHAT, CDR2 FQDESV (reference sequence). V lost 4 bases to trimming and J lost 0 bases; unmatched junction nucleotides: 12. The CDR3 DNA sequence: TGTGCCAGCAGCTCAAGCAAGGGACAGACGAGCTCTGGAAACACCATATATTTT. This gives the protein CASSSSKGQTSSGNTIYF. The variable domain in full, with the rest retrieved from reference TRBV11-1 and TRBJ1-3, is EAEVAQSPRYKITEKSQAVAFWCDPISGHATLYWYRQILGQGPELLVQFQDESVVDDSQLPKDRFSAERLKGVDSTLKIQPAELGDSAMYLCASSSSKGQTSSGNTIYFGEGSWLTVV.

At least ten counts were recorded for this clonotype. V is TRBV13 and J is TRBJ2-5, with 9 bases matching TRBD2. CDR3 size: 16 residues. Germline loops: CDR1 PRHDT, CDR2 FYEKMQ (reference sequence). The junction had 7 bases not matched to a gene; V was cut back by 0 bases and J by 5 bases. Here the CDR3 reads CASSLGGAGGQETQYF. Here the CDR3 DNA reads TGTGCCAGCAGCTTAGGGGGAGCGGGGGGCCAGGAGACCCAGTACTTC.

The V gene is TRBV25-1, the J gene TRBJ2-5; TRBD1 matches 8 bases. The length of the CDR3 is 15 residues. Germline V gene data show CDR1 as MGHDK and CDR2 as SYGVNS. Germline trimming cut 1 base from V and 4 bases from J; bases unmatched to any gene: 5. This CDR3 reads CASSEFLGQGETQYF. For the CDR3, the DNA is TGTGCCAGCAGTGAATTCCTCGGACAGGGAGAGACCCAGTACTTC.

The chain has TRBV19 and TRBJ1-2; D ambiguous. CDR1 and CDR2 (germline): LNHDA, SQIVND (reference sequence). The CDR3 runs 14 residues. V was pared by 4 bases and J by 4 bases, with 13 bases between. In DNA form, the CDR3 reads TGTGCCAGTAGTAACGGGGTGGATGGCTATGGCTACACCTTC. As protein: CASSNGVDGYGYTF.

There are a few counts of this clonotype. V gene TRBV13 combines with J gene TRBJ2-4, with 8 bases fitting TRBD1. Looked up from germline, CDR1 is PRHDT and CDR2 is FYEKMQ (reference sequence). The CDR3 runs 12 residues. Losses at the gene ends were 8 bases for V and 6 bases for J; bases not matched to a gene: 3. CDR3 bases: TGTGCCAGCGGAGGACAGGGAAACATTCAGTACTTC. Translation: CASGGQGNIQYF.

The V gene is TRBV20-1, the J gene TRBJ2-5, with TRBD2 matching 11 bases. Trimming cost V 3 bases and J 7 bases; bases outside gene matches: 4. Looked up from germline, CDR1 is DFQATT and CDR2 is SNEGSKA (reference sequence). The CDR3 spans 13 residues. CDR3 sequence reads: CSASLAGGGTQYF. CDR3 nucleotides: TGCAGTGCTAGCCTAGCGGGAGGAGGGACCCAGTACTTC.

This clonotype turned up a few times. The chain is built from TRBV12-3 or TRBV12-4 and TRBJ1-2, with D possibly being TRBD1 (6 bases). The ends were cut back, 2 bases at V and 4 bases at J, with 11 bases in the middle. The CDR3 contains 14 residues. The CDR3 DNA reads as TGTGCCAGCAGTTTAACAGGGCTATCCTATGGCTACACCTTC. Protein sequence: CASSLTGLSYGYTF.

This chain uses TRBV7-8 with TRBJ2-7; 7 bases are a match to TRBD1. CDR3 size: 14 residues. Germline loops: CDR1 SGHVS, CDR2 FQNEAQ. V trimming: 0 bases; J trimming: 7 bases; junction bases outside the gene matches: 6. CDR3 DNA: TGTGCCAGCAGCTTAGCGGTGGCAGGGGGTGAGCAGTACTTC. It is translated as CASSLAVAGGEQYF.

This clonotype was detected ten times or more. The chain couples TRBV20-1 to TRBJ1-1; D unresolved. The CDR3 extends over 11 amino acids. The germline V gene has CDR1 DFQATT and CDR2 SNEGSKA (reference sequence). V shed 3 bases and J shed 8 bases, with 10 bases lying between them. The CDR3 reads CSASPGHEAFF. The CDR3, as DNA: TGCAGTGCTAGCCCCGGGCACGAAGCTTTCTTT.

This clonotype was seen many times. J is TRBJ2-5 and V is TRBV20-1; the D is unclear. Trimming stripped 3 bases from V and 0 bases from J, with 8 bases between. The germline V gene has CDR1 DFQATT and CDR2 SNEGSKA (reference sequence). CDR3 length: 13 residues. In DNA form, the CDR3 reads TGCAGTGCTAGTGACGGCAACCAAGAGACCCAGTACTTC. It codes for CSASDGNQETQYF.

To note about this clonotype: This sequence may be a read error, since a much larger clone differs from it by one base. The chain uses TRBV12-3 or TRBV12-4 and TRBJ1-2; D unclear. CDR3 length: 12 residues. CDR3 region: CACSLSGHGYTF. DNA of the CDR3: TGTGCCTGCAGTTTATCCGGACATGGCTACACCTTC.

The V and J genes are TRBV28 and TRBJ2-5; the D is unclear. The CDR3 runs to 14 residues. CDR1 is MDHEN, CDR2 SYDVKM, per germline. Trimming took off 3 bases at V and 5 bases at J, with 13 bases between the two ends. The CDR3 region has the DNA TGTGCCAGCAGTTTGAGAATTCTCAAGGAGACCCAGTACTTC. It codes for CASSLRILKETQYF.

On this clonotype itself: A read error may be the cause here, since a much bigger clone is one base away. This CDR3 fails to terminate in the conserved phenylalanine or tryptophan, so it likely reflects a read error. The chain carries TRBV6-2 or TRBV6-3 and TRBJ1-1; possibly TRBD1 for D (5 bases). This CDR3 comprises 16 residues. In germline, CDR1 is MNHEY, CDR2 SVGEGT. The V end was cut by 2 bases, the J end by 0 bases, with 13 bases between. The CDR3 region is CASSYPPGTLNTEAFY. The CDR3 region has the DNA TGTGCCAGCAGTTACCCCCCCGGGACGTTGAACACTGAAGCTTTCTAT.

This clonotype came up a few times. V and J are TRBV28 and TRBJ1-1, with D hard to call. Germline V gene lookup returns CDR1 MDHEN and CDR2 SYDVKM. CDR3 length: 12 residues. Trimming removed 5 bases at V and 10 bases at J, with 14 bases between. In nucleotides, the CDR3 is TGTGCCAGCAGTCAACTCGAGTGGGGAGCTTTCTTT. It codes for CASSQLEWGAFF.

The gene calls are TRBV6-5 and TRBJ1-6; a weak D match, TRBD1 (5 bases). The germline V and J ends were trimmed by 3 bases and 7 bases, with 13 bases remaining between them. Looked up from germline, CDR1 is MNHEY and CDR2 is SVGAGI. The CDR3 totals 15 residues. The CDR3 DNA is TGTGCCAGCAGTTATAACGGGGCTGGGAATTCACCCCTCCACTTT. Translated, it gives CASSYNGAGNSPLHF.